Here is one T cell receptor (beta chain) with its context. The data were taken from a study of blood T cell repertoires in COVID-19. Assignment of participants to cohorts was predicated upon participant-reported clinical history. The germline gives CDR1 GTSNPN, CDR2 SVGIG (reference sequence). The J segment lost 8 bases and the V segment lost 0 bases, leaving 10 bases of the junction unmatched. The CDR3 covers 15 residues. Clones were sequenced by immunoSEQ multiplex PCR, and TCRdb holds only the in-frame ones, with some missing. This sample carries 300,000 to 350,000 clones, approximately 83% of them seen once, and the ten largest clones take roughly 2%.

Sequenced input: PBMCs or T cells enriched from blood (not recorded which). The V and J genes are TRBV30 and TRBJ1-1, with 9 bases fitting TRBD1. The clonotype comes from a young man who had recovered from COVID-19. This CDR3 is CAWSVWGQGLGEAFF. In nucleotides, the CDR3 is TGTGCCTGGAGTGTTTGGGGACAGGGCTTAGGGGAAGCTTTCTTT.